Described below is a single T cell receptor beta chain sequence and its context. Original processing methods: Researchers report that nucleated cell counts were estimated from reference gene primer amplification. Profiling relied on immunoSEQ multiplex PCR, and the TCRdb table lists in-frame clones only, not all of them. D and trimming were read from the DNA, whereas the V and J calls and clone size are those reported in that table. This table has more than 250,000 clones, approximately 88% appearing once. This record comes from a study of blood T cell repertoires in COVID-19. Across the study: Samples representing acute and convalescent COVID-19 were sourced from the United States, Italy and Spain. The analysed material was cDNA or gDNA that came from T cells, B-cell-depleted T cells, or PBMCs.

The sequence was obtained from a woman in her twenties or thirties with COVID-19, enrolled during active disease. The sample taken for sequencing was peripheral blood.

DNA for the CDR3: TGTGCCATCAGTGAGTCAACAGGGATAGGTCAGCCCCAGCATTTT. Translating it yields CAISESTGIGQPQHF. The J gene is TRBJ1-5, the V gene TRBV10-3, with D tentatively TRBD1 (6 bases). The CDR3 runs 15 residues. Germline V gene sequence: CDR1 ENHRY, CDR2 SYGVKD. The V end was cut by 0 bases, the J end by 6 bases, with 12 bases between.